Following are 5 T cell receptor beta chains from one sample sequenced in a study of T cell repertoires in cytomegalovirus infection. TCRdb re-called the reads through MiXCR, storing one row per CDR3 protein. Of hundreds of thousands of distinct CDR3 sequences listed, roughly a quarter are singletons. The sequenced sample was CD8+ T cells from PBMCs. The receptors here all came from a human donor in good health (CMV status not recorded). Some clones in this sample may be carry-over from other donors' samples.

This clonotype occurred many times. V gene TRBV11-2 combines with J gene TRBJ2-5, with a weak D call TRBD2 (5 bases). From germline, CDR1 is SGHAT and CDR2 FQNNGV. The ends were cut back, 0 bases at V and 4 bases at J, with 15 bases in the middle. This CDR3 contains 16 residues. CDR3 protein: CASSLEWTPRAETQYF. CDR3 in DNA: TGTGCCAGCAGCTTAGAATGGACTCCCCGGGCAGAGACCCAGTACTTC.

This clonotype was observed many times. V and J are TRBV7-6 and TRBJ2-3; D is unresolved. This CDR3 comprises 17 residues. V was cut by 2 bases and J by 2 bases, with 17 bases left in between. The germline CDR1 and CDR2 sequences are SGHVS and FNYEAQ. The CDR3 sequence is CASSLKALIADTDTQYF. Here the CDR3 DNA reads TGTGCCAGCAGCTTAAAGGCCCTGATCGCAGACACAGATACGCAGTATTTT.

The chain joins TRBV2 to TRBJ1-1; D gene unclear. CDR3 length: 14 residues. Germline assignment: CDR1 SNHLY and CDR2 FYNNEI. V gave up 7 bases and J gave up 0 bases, with 12 bases separating them. The CDR3 is CASNLEPMNTEAFF. CDR3 DNA sequence: TGTGCCAGCAACTTGGAACCGATGAACACTGAAGCTTTCTTT.

Concerning this clonotype itself: Since a much larger clone is just one base distant, this may be a read error. The chain recombines TRBV7-6 with TRBJ2-2; D call uncertain. The CDR3 contains 16 residues. Looked up from germline, CDR1 is SGHVS and CDR2 is FNYEAQ. CDR3 nucleotide sequence: TGTGCCAACAGCTTCAGCGAAACAGCCAATCGCGAGGAGCTGTTTTTT. This encodes CANSFSETANREELFF.

This clonotype has a handful of counts. The rearrangement links TRBV20-1 to TRBJ2-7; either TRBD1 or TRBD2 may supply D (6 bases each). Germline V gene sequence: CDR1 DFQATT, CDR2 SNEGSKA (reference sequence). The V end lost 6 bases, the J end lost 1 base, and 16 bases lay between the germline ends. CDR3 length: 14 residues. CDR3 in DNA: TGCAGTGCCATCGATAGGGGGGAGTCCTACGAGCAGTACGTC. Its protein product is CSAIDRGESYEQYV.